This TCR beta chain was sequenced during a study of blood T cell repertoires in COVID-19 (dated by TCRdb to the early 2020s). Context from the whole study: Samples covering the acute and convalescent phases of COVID-19 were provided by collaborators in the United States, Italy and Spain. The prospective study material was composed of cDNA or gDNA derived from T cells, B-cell-depleted T cells, or PBMCs. The dataset comprised deeply sampled blood TCRbeta repertoires from subjects exposed to, actively infected with, or recovered from COVID-19. The repertoires were made available in a free public database intended to serve as a resource for research on the immune response to SARS-CoV-2. The samples were drawn from two sources: the first 160 participants of the ongoing ImmuneRACE study, and 1,000 to 1,500 subjects contributed by 6 global collaborators. A de-identified subject ID, COVID-19 status, age in years and sex were almost always included in the sample metadata. Where available, HLA class I and class II types were obtained from metadata supplied by the sample provider rather than from assay-based typing. What the study reported, not specific to this receptor: Clinical and demographic metadata were provided uncurated, with the amount varying by source and participant.

Collaborating institutions collected whole blood in K2EDTA tubes following their own protocols. For TCRbeta analysis, collaborators shipped samples in one of three forms: frozen whole blood, isolated PBMCs, or DNA extracted from either of those sample types. The immunoSEQ Assay, a bias-controlled multiplex PCR, was used to amplify TCRbeta CDR3 regions from genomic DNA. The original methods were these. Within the assay, amplification of reference gene primers was used to estimate how many nucleated cells each sample contained. To quantify the absolute abundance of each unique TCRbeta CDR3 rearrangement, sequence reads were collapsed and filtered. For each sample, productive Simpson clonality was calculated as the square root of Simpson's diversity index over productive rearrangements. Drawn from immuneACCESS, this table holds only the in-frame rearrangements with V and J called that TCRdb kept. Clones are partly lost; checked studies trace under half to an unresolved V gene and leave the rest unexplained. V, J and clone size are taken as reported in that table, and D and trimming were inferred from the DNA itself. The sample profile shows around 150,000 clones; roughly four fifths of them were found once. The top ten constitute approximately 10% of the sample.

Concerning this clone: What antigen it recognizes has not been identified. Base qualities are not at hand, and no much larger clone is one base apart.

Input material: peripheral blood. The clonotype was recovered from a human donor in a cohort sampled during active COVID-19.

CDR3 region: CASSPGQVGSNQPQHF. The nucleotide sequence reads TGTGCCAGCAGTCCCGGACAGGTTGGAAGCAATCAGCCCCAGCATTTT. The receptor chain draws on TRBV28 and TRBJ1-5; 7 bases in the junction line up with TRBD1. The CDR3 holds 16 amino acids from the cysteine to the phenylalanine. The retained sequence is limited to the CDR3, 48 bases, with the frame set at the first base. CDR1 and CDR2 are drawn from the germline V gene: MDHEN, SYDVKM. Trimmed from V: 5 bases; trimmed from J: 1 base; junction bases lacking a gene match: 8.